This is a list of T cell receptor beta chains from one sample in a study of blood T cell repertoires in COVID-19. Generated by immunoSEQ multiplex PCR, the TCRdb table keeps only in-frame clones and is missing some. Of about 280,000 clones listed, roughly 87% are singletons. Source material: peripheral blood. These receptors originate from a man between 18 and 35 years old with active or convalescent COVID-19. CDR3s include the opening cysteine and the closing phenylalanine or tryptophan. Each record gives: V gene, clone size, J gene, D gene, CDR3 DNA, CDR3 protein. D genes are given only for firm matches. Not all rows give a size; the values are once, few, many and, for expanded clones, a class.

>TRBV19|-|TRBJ1-5|-
TGTGCCAGTAGTTGGGGCAACAGCAATCAGCCCCAGCATTTT
CASSWGNSNQPQHF
>TRBV10-3|-|TRBJ2-3|-
TGTGCCATGGCCGAGACAGGAGACACAGATACGCAGTATTTT
CAMAETGDTDTQYF
>TRBV9|once|TRBJ2-1|TRBD1
TGTGCCAGCAGCACAGGGGGCGGGTACAATGAGCAGTTCTTC
CASSTGGGYNEQFF
>TRBV5-6|-|TRBJ2-1|TRBD1
TGTGCCAGCAGCTACAAAAGACAGGGGGCGAGCGATGAGCAGTTCTTC
CASSYKRQGASDEQFF
>TRBV6-2/TRBV6-3|-|TRBJ1-1|-
TGTGCCAGCAGTTATGGCGGTTCAGGTAGGAGGGGCACTGAAGCTTTCTTT
CASSYGGSGRRGTEAFF
>TRBV9|once|TRBJ1-1|-
TGTGCCAGCAGCCCGACGACAGGTTCGGGAACTGAAGCTTTCTTT
CASSPTTGSGTEAFF
>TRBV4-3|-|TRBJ2-3|TRBD1
TGCGCCAGCAGCCATTTCGGCGGGACAGGGGGGTCAGATACGCAGTATTTT
CASSHFGGTGGSDTQYF
>TRBV11-1|once|TRBJ2-1|TRBD1
TGTGCCAGCAGCTTAAGGGGACAGTCCAATGAGCAGTTCTTC
CASSLRGQSNEQFF
>TRBV7-2|-|TRBJ1-2|-
TGTGCCAGCAGCTTATTGCAGGGCCTAAACTATGGCTACACCTTC
CASSLLQGLNYGYTF
>TRBV19|-|TRBJ1-5|TRBD1
TGTGCCAGTAGGGACAGGGGGGCGGGTCAGCCCCAGCATTTT
CASRDRGAGQPQHF
>TRBV29-1|-|TRBJ1-2|-
TGCAGCCCCGACAACGGCTACACCTTC
CSPDNGYTF
>TRBV7-3|-|TRBJ2-1|TRBD2
TGTGCCAGCAGCTTGACACTAGCGGGGGGCGATGAGCAGTTCTTC
CASSLTLAGGDEQFF
>TRBV12-5|-|TRBJ2-7|TRBD1
TGTGCTAGTGGGGGGGACAGGGGTTTTTCTTACGAGCAGTACTTC
CASGGDRGFSYEQYF
>TRBV24-1|-|TRBJ2-1|TRBD2
TGTGCCACCAGGGCGCGGGGGGGGAACAATGAGCAGTTCTTC
CATRARGGNNEQFF
>TRBV6-1|-|TRBJ1-5|TRBD1
TGTGCCAGCAGTGAGGACAGGGATCAGCCCCAGCATTTT
CASSEDRDQPQHF
>TRBV12-5|-|TRBJ1-6|TRBD1
TGTGCTAGTGGTTTGGGTCAGCAGGGGGAGACACCCCTCCACTTT
CASGLGQQGETPLHF
>TRBV18|few|TRBJ2-5|-
TGTGCCAGCTCACCTGGACTTTCCCAAGAGACCCAGTACTTC
CASSPGLSQETQYF
>TRBV4-2|-|TRBJ1-5|TRBD1
TGTGCCAGCAGCCAAAACAGGGGGGCGAGCAATCAGCCCCAGCATTTT
CASSQNRGASNQPQHF
>TRBV9|-|TRBJ1-4|TRBD1
TGTGCCAGCAGTGCCATGGACAGGCTTAATGAAAAACTGTTTTTT
CASSAMDRLNEKLFF
>TRBV19|-|TRBJ2-2|-
TGTGCCAGCACTTATGATGAACCCTTCGTACAGGGAGTATTCGGGGAGCTGTTTTTT
CASTYDEPFVQGVFGELFF
>TRBV5-1|-|TRBJ2-1|-
TGCGCCAGCAGCTTGGCGGGGGACTACAATGAGCAGTTCTTC
CASSLAGDYNEQFF
>TRBV6-1|-|TRBJ1-2|-
TGTGCCAGCAGTGAGGGCGATGGCTACACCTTC
CASSEGDGYTF
>TRBV2|-|TRBJ2-7|TRBD1
TGTGCCAGCAGTTATAGAGGACAGGGGGGAGGCTCCTACGAGCAGTACTTC
CASSYRGQGGGSYEQYF
>TRBV7-6|-|TRBJ2-2|TRBD2
TGTGCCAGCAGCGGAGGACTAGCTCACACCGGGGAGCTGTTTTTT
CASSGGLAHTGELFF
>TRBV23-1|-|TRBJ2-5|TRBD1
TGCGCCAGCAGTCTCGTCCTAGGGGGACAGGGGGCGCTTTGGCAAGAGACCCAGTACTTC
CASSLVLGGQGALWQETQYF
>TRBV19|-|TRBJ1-1|-
TGTGCCAGTAGTCGACAGGTGAACACTGAAGCTTTCTTT
CASSRQVNTEAFF
>TRBV12-3/TRBV12-4|-|TRBJ1-2|-
TGTGCCAGCAGTTTAGAGGGGTTGAGTGGCTACACCTTC
CASSLEGLSGYTF
>TRBV2|-|TRBJ2-3|-
TGTGCCAGCAGTGTACAGGGTATCACAGATACGCAGTATTTT
CASSVQGITDTQYF
>TRBV10-3|-|TRBJ1-2|-
TGTGCCATCAGTGAGTCGCCGGGAACCAACTATGGCTACACCTTC
CAISESPGTNYGYTF
>TRBV9|-|TRBJ1-1|TRBD1
TGTGCCAGCAGCCCGGGACAGGGGGGTGAAGCTTTCTTT
CASSPGQGGEAFF
>TRBV27|-|TRBJ1-1|TRBD1
TGTGCCAGCAGTATCGTCAGGGGGCCGGGTGAGAACACTGAAGCTTTCTTT
CASSIVRGPGENTEAFF
>TRBV19|-|TRBJ1-2|-
TGTGCCAGTAGGCCCGACAGACGGTCTACCTATGGCTACACCTTC
CASRPDRRSTYGYTF
>TRBV19|-|TRBJ1-6|TRBD1
TGTGCCAGTAGTATAGCACAGGGGAGTAATTCACCCCTCCACTTT
CASSIAQGSNSPLHF
>TRBV5-1|few|TRBJ1-5|TRBD1
TGCGCCAGCAGCTCGGACAGGGACCAGCCCCAGCATTTT
CASSSDRDQPQHF
>TRBV21-1|-|TRBJ1-3|-
TGTGCCAGCAGCAACGGGATCTCTGGAAACACCATATATTTT
CASSNGISGNTIYF
>TRBV20-1|-|TRBJ2-5|TRBD2
TGCAGTGCTAGTGATGGACTAGCGGGGCAAGAGACCCAGTACTTC
CSASDGLAGQETQYF
>TRBV5-1|-|TRBJ1-4|-
TGCGCCAGCAGCTTGGCACTACGGAGGGATGAAAAACTGTTTTTT
CASSLALRRDEKLFF
>TRBV6-1|-|TRBJ2-7|TRBD1
TGTGCCAGCAGTGAACCGGGACAGGGGACCTACGAGCAGTACTTC
CASSEPGQGTYEQYF
>TRBV9|once|TRBJ1-1|TRBD1
TGTGCCAGCAGCAGCCAGGGGGAAGAGACTGAAGCTTTCTTT
CASSSQGEETEAFF
>TRBV6-5|-|TRBJ2-7|-
TGTGCCAGCAGTTACATACAGGGAGGGGCCGAGCAGTACTTC
CASSYIQGGAEQYF
>TRBV5-1|-|TRBJ1-4|TRBD1
TGCGCCAGCAGCGGGACAGGGGGCTCTTCCACTGGAAAACTGTTTTTT
CASSGTGGSSTGKLFF
>TRBV6-4|-|TRBJ2-1|-
TGTGCCAGCAGTGACTCGATGTCAACAGGGCAGAGGAATGAGCAGTTCTTC
CASSDSMSTGQRNEQFF
>TRBV7-2|-|TRBJ1-1|-
TGTGCCAGCAGCCCCCGACACTGGGGCGGGATGAACACTGAAGCTTTCTTT
CASSPRHWGGMNTEAFF
>TRBV15|-|TRBJ2-3|TRBD2
TGTGCCACCAGCACAAGACTAGCGACTAGCACAGATACGCAGTATTTT
CATSTRLATSTDTQYF
>TRBV9|-|TRBJ1-2|TRBD1
TGTGCCAGCAGAGGTCCGAGACAGGGGGTTTATGGCTACACCTTC
CASRGPRQGVYGYTF
>TRBV19|once|TRBJ1-2|TRBD1
TGTGCCAGTAGTATAGTAGCGGACAGGGCTTTCTATGGCTACACCTTC
CASSIVADRAFYGYTF
>TRBV3-1/TRBV3-2|-|TRBJ2-7|TRBD1
TGTGCCAGCAGCCAAGCGGCAGGGGGCGAGCAGTACTTC
CASSQAAGGEQYF
>TRBV5-1|once|TRBJ2-7|TRBD1
TGCGCCAGCAGCCCATACACAGGGGCCTACGAGCAGTACTTC
CASSPYTGAYEQYF
>TRBV2|-|TRBJ2-3|-
TGTGCCAGCAGTGAAGCGCCAGGGCCCGTAACAGATACGCAGTATTTT
CASSEAPGPVTDTQYF
>TRBV19|-|TRBJ2-7|TRBD2
TGTGCCAGTAGTGCATTTAGCGGGCCGTACGAGCAGTACTTC
CASSAFSGPYEQYF
>TRBV6-2/TRBV6-3|few|TRBJ1-6|-
TGTGCCAGCAGTTACGGTCGGGGCTCCTATAATTCACCCCTCCACTTT
CASSYGRGSYNSPLHF
>TRBV5-4|-|TRBJ1-4|TRBD1
TGTGCCAGCAGCCGGGAGGCCCCGAGACAGGGGCGTGGGGAAAAACTGTTTTTT
CASSREAPRQGRGEKLFF